The T cell receptor (beta chain) under discussion was sequenced for a study of spatial heterogeneity in lung cancer. This clonotype was picked up a small number of times. Its target is unknown. Germline V CDR1 and CDR2: MNHEY, SMNVEV (reference sequence). This CDR3 has 15 amino acids. The trim removed 5 bases at V and 3 bases at J, leaving 10 bases unmatched. TCRdb independently ran MiXCR on the 5' RACE reads; one entry per CDR3 protein. The table records 20,000 to 25,000 distinct CDR3 sequences, just under 7% of them present only once. Findings and limits, study-wide: There were more appearances of ubiquitous expanded tumor TCRs in blood at resection than at follow-up.

As to time point: sample taken at primary tumor resection. Material for sequencing was whole RNA from tumor, nontumor lung or frozen PBMC, left unsorted. The sequencing here drew on PBMCs, taken at surgery. This clonotype was sampled from a male donor with early-stage non-small cell lung cancer. This sequence joins TRBV27 and TRBJ2-7; 7 nucleotides agree with TRBD2. CDR3 sequence reads: CASSRTGGEDYEQYF. The DNA for the CDR3 is TGTGCCAGCAGTAGAACGGGGGGAGAGGACTACGAGCAGTACTTC.